One and the same sample provided the 30 T cell receptor beta chains below, sequenced in a study of T cells in Graves' hyperthyroidism and ophthalmopathy. TCR beta CDR3 regions were amplified from RNA transcripts. During a first-round RT-PCR of the TCR CDR3, the HTBI primer set was used. TCRdb fed the multiplex PCR reads into MiXCR, producing one record per CDR3 protein. Seen here are almost 600,000 distinct CDR3 sequences, roughly 50% observed once, and the top ten hold about 8.3%. The sequenced material came from peripheral blood or thyroid tissue (not recorded which). The receptor set was obtained from a woman under 30 with Graves' hyperthyroidism.

This clonotype was detected many times. The rearrangement joins TRBV12-5 to TRBJ1-1; possibly TRBD1 for D (5 bases). Germline CDR1 LGHNT, CDR2 FRNRAP. The CDR3 has 14 amino acids. V was pared by 0 bases and J by 4 bases, with 9 bases between. The CDR3 bases are TGTGCTAGTGGTTTGGTCCCCAGGGCCACTGAAGCTTTCTTT. It translates to CASGLVPRATEAFF.

V gene TRBV29-1 combines with J gene TRBJ2-7, with 14 nucleotides matching TRBD2. Germline V CDR1 and CDR2: SQVTM, ANQGSEA. The CDR3 sequence is 13 residues long. Unmatched junction bases numbered 5, after V lost 8 bases and J lost 5 bases. The CDR3 spells CSQAGLAGDEQYF. The CDR3, as DNA: TGCAGCCAAGCGGGACTAGCGGGAGACGAGCAGTACTTC.

On this clonotype: Possible read error: a much larger clone is one base away. The chain employs TRBV27 and TRBJ1-6; TRBD1 is a possible D gene (5 bases). This CDR3 has 16 residues. Germline CDR1 is MNHEY and CDR2 is SMNVEV (reference sequence). Trimming stripped 0 bases from V and 10 bases from J, with 16 bases between. The CDR3 loop is CASSLSRRDVGSPLHF. The DNA for the CDR3 is TGTGCCAGCAGTTTATCACGTCGGGACGTCGGATCACCCCTCCACTTT.

V and J are TRBV30 and TRBJ1-1; a weak D match, TRBD1 (6 bases). V was trimmed by 4 bases and J by 4 bases, leaving 16 bases between them. This CDR3 has 14 residues. The germline V gene has CDR1 GTSNPN and CDR2 SVGIG (reference sequence). The CDR3, as DNA: TGTGCCTGGACCCGCAGGGGACCGGCCACTGAAGCTTTCTTT. Translation: CAWTRRGPATEAFF.

The gene calls are TRBV9 and TRBJ2-1; D tentatively fits TRBD1 or TRBD2 (5 bases each). This CDR3 region has 13 residues. Per the germline V gene, CDR1 is SGDLS and CDR2 is YYNGEE. Trimming left V 7 bases short and J 6 bases short, with 14 bases between. CDR3 sequence reads: CASSGRHFNEQFF. CDR3 DNA sequence: TGTGCCAGCTCGGGACGACACTTCAATGAGCAGTTCTTC.

The rearrangement joins TRBV7-2 to TRBJ2-7; D is perhaps TRBD2 (5 bases). V was trimmed by 5 bases and J by 3 bases, leaving 14 bases between them. This CDR3 spans 14 amino acids. Germline V CDR1 and CDR2: SGHTA, FQGNSA. Here the CDR3 reads CASSRSGGFYEQYF. The DNA of the CDR3 is TGTGCCAGCAGCCGAAGCGGTGGCTTCTACGAGCAGTACTTC.

The chain couples TRBV2 to TRBJ2-1, with D uncertain. V was pared by 3 bases and J by 8 bases, with 11 bases between. The germline V gene encodes CDR1 SNHLY and CDR2 FYNNEI. CDR3 size: 13 residues. The CDR3 coding sequence is TGTGCCAGCAGTGAGATGGAAGAAGATGAGCAGTTCTTC. Protein product: CASSEMEEDEQFF.

This chain links TRBV7-3 with TRBJ1-3; D gene unclear. Germline CDR1 reads SGHTA; CDR2 reads FQGTGA. The CDR3 is 14 amino acids. Deletions cut 2 bases from V and 7 bases from J, with 12 bases between. The CDR3 DNA is TGTGCCAGCAGCTTAGACGGGCGGGAGAACACCATATATTTT. Amino acid sequence: CASSLDGRENTIYF.

Regarding this clonotype: A much larger clone lies one base from this, so it may be a read error. The genes are TRBV12-3 or TRBV12-4 and TRBJ1-5; a weak D match, TRBD1 (5 bases). The CDR3 contains 13 residues. Trimming took off 3 bases at V and 8 bases at J, with 11 bases between the two ends. This CDR3 reads CASSLRGVEPQHF. CDR3 nucleotides: TGTGCCAGCAGTTTGAGGGGAGTTGAGCCCCAGCATTTT.

The chain links TRBV5-1 to TRBJ2-3, with D hard to call. The CDR3 sequence is 15 residues long. Trimming took 3 bases from V and 8 from J, leaving 19 bases between them. Per the germline V gene, CDR1 is SGHRS and CDR2 is YFSETQ. The CDR3 reads CASSYRAIMEGTQYF. CDR3 DNA: TGCGCCAGCAGCTACCGGGCCATAATGGAAGGTACGCAGTATTTT.

This clonotype was picked up many times. CDR3 sequence (DNA): TGCAGTGCTGGGACAGGGTTGGTCATCGGCACTGAAGCTTTCTTT. It is translated as CSAGTGLVIGTEAFF. The chain couples TRBV20-1 to TRBJ1-1, with 9 bases identical to TRBD1. The CDR3 contains 15 residues. Germline loops: CDR1 DFQATT, CDR2 SNEGSKA (reference sequence). V gave up 5 bases and J gave up 4 bases; unmatched junction bases: 11.

This chain connects TRBV12-3 or TRBV12-4 to TRBJ1-2, with D perhaps TRBD1 (6 bases). The length of the CDR3 is 14 residues. Trimming removed 3 bases at V and 6 bases at J, with 14 bases between. CDR3 bases: TGTGCCAGCAGTTTTAGGGGGGGCCGTGATGGCTACACCTTC. As protein: CASSFRGGRDGYTF.

This clonotype was found many times. This rearrangement joins TRBV20-1 to TRBJ2-5, with TRBD2 matching 7 bases. The CDR3 covers 17 residues. Germline CDR1 DFQATT, CDR2 SNEGSKA (reference sequence). With 3 bases clipped from V and 5 bases from J, the junction kept 18 bases outside the gene matches. CDR3 protein: CSASRPREDLGRETQYF. The CDR3 coding sequence is TGCAGTGCTAGTCGTCCTCGGGAGGACCTCGGTCGGGAGACCCAGTACTTC.

This clonotype was recorded at least ten times. The chain recombines TRBV18 with TRBJ1-1; D is possibly TRBD1 (5 bases). The germline CDR1 and CDR2 sequences are KGHSH and LQKENI. The length of the CDR3 is 13 residues. V gave up 5 bases and J gave up 1 base, with 8 bases separating them. The CDR3 DNA sequence: TGTGCCAGCTCAAAGACAGCGAACACTGAAGCTTTCTTT. It is translated as CASSKTANTEAFF.

The table lists this clonotype with a few counts. The chain employs TRBV6-5 and TRBJ2-7, with TRBD2 matching 9 bases. Germline CDR1 reads MNHEY; CDR2 reads SVGAGI. J gave up 6 bases and V 3 bases, and 21 bases lay outside the gene matches. This CDR3 is built from 19 residues. CDR3 nucleotides: TGTGCCAGCAGTTATCGCCGACTAGCGGTTATAAGCGGCGGGTGCGAGCAGTACTTC. It specifies CASSYRRLAVISGGCEQYF.

This clonotype was detected ten times or more. The V and J genes are TRBV12-5 and TRBJ1-1; D not resolved. This CDR3 region has 10 residues. Germline V gives CDR1 LGHNT, CDR2 FRNRAP. CDR3 sequence (DNA): TGTGCGACCCAGAACACTGAAGCTTTCTTT. It specifies CATQNTEAFF.

This chain links TRBV18 with TRBJ1-5; D not certain. The CDR3 runs 15 residues. V was pared by 6 bases and J by 5 bases, with 17 bases between. The germline gives CDR1 KGHSH, CDR2 LQKENI. The CDR3 DNA reads TGTGCCAGCTCCCCCACCAGAGAGGTCGATCAGCCCCAGCATTTT. Its protein product is CASSPTREVDQPQHF.

This clonotype appeared many times. The chain recombines TRBV6-4 with TRBJ2-2, with 10 bases identical to TRBD1. The V segment lost 10 bases and the J segment 5 bases; nucleotides outside the gene matches: 7. The germline gives CDR1 MRHNA, CDR2 SNTAGT. This CDR3 spans 14 amino acids. The CDR3 DNA is TGTGCCACCAGACAGGGGGCAAATACCGGGGAGCTGTTTTTT. Its protein is CATRQGANTGELFF.

In the case of this clonotype: This may arise from a read error, as a much more abundant clone is one base away. This chain connects TRBV6-1 to TRBJ1-2; tentative D call: TRBD1 (5 bases). The V gene's germline CDR1 is MNHNS and CDR2 SASEGT. Trimming removed 7 bases at V and 10 bases at J, with 19 bases between. This CDR3 contains 13 residues. This CDR3 is CASKGRGDGLYTF. The DNA of the CDR3 is TGTGCCAGCAAAGGACGGGGCGATGGGCTCTACACCTTC.

This clonotype was counted a single time. The chain uses TRBV12-3 or TRBV12-4 and TRBJ2-7, with 7 bases identical to TRBD2. The CDR3 is made up of 17 amino acids. With 6 bases clipped from V and 7 bases from J, the junction kept 21 bases outside the gene matches. The CDR3 loop is CASSLVRKGRGRGEQYF. DNA for the CDR3: TGTGCCAGCAGCCTTGTGCGAAAGGGGAGGGGCCGTGGGGAGCAGTACTTC.

This clonotype was counted ten times or more. CDR3 region: CASSEKSGELFF. CDR3 nucleotides: TGCGCCAGCAGTGAGAAGTCCGGGGAGCTGTTTTTT. V usage is TRBV10-1 and J usage is TRBJ2-2; D is unresolved. This CDR3 comprises 12 residues. Germline lookup yields CDR1 WNHNN and CDR2 SYGVQD (reference sequence). Trimming took off 2 bases at V and 6 bases at J, with 4 bases between the two ends.

This clonotype was counted ten times or more. J is TRBJ2-2 and V is TRBV4-1; 10 nucleotides align to TRBD2. The CDR3 runs to 17 residues. In germline, CDR1 is MGHRA, CDR2 YSYEKL. J gave up 5 bases and V 1 base, and 7 bases lay outside the gene matches. This CDR3 reads CASSQGPSGRGTGELFF. The CDR3, as DNA: TGCGCCAGCAGCCAAGGTCCTAGCGGGAGAGGGACCGGGGAGCTGTTTTTT.

Concerning this clonotype: A read error may explain this, as a much larger clone is one base away. The rearrangement uses TRBV20-1 and TRBJ1-5; perhaps TRBD1 as D (5 bases). This CDR3 spans 15 amino acids. The V and J ends lost 0 bases and 2 bases respectively, with 11 bases between them. The germline CDR1 and CDR2 sequences are DFQATT and SNEGSKA (reference sequence). The CDR3 region has the DNA TGCAGTGCTAGAGACAGGGTCGGTGGCAATCAGCCCCAGCATTTT. Its translation: CSARDRVGGNQPQHF.

To note about this clonotype: Given a much more abundant clone one base away, this may be a read error. The chain uses TRBV5-1 and TRBJ2-5; no clear D gene. The CDR3 has 13 residues. V was pared by 5 bases and J by 7 bases, with 15 bases between. The V gene's germline CDR1 is SGHRS and CDR2 YFSETQ. CDR3 in DNA: TGCGCCAGCAGGGGTGGCACCGGCGGGACCCAGTACTTC. Its protein product is CASRGGTGGTQYF. Variable domain in full (rest from reference TRBV5-1 and TRBJ2-5): KAGVTQTPRYLIKTRGQQVTLSCSPISGHRSVSWYQQTPGQGLQFLFEYFSETQRNKGNFPGRFSGRQFSNSRSEMNVSTLELGDSALYLCASRGGTGGTQYFGPGTRLLVL.

This clonotype was detected many times. The V call is TRBV7-8, the J call TRBJ1-5, with D hard to call. The V and J ends lost 2 bases and 0 bases respectively, with 8 bases between them. Germline V gene lookup returns CDR1 SGHVS and CDR2 FQNEAQ. The CDR3 is made up of 15 amino acids. CDR3 amino acids: CASSLQDTSNQPQHF. CDR3 DNA sequence: TGTGCCAGCAGCTTACAAGACACTAGCAATCAGCCCCAGCATTTT.

This clonotype was counted many times. The V call is TRBV7-6, the J call TRBJ2-2; 7 bases line up with TRBD1. Germline CDR1 SGHVS, CDR2 FNYEAQ. The CDR3 covers 16 residues. Losses at the gene ends were 5 bases for V and 3 bases for J; bases not matched to a gene: 9. The DNA of the CDR3 is TGTGCCAGCAGCGCCAGACAGGGATGGGACACCGGGGAGCTGTTTTTT. Translation gives CASSARQGWDTGELFF. The whole variable domain, remainder taken from reference TRBV7-6 and TRBJ2-2, is GAGVSQSPRYKVTKRGQDVALRCDPISGHVSLYWYRQALGQGPEFLTYFNYEAQQDKSGLPNDRFSAERPEGSISTLTIQRTEQRDSAMYRCASSARQGWDTGELFFGEGSRLTVL.

This clonotype was detected many times. The chain is built from TRBV29-1 and TRBJ1-2; D gene unclear. There are 12 residues in the CDR3. Germline V lookup: CDR1 SQVTM, CDR2 ANQGSEA. V lost 2 bases and J lost 0, with 4 bases in between. CDR3 region: CSVETANYGYTF. CDR3 DNA sequence: TGCAGCGTTGAAACCGCTAACTATGGCTACACCTTC. Together with reference TRBV29-1 and TRBJ1-2, the CDR3 gives the full variable domain: SAVISQKPSRDICQRGTSLTIQCQVDSQVTMMFWYRQQPGQSLTLIATANQGSEATYESGFVIDKFPISRPNLTFSTLTVSNMSPEDSSIYLCSVETANYGYTFGSGTRLTVV.

Many counts were recorded for this clonotype. CDR3 residues: CASSFLQGSGANVLTF. For the CDR3, the DNA is TGTGCCAGCAGCTTCTTACAGGGCTCTGGGGCCAACGTCCTGACTTTC. J is TRBJ2-6 and V is TRBV11-2, with D possibly TRBD1 on 6 matching bases. This CDR3 is built from 16 residues. Germline values: CDR1 SGHAT, CDR2 FQNNGV. Deletions cut 3 bases from V and 0 bases from J, with 9 bases between.

This chain links TRBV2 with TRBJ2-5, with a possible D match to TRBD1 (5 bases). V was clipped by 6 bases and J by 2 bases, with 13 bases between them. Germline CDR1 SNHLY, CDR2 FYNNEI. The CDR3 contains 14 residues. The CDR3 loop reads CASSVQGRQETQYF. CDR3 nucleotides: TGTGCCAGCAGCGTCCAGGGTCGGCAAGAGACCCAGTACTTC. The variable domain in full, with the rest retrieved from reference TRBV2 and TRBJ2-5, is EPEVTQTPSHQVTQMGQEVILRCVPISNHLYFYWYRQILGQKVEFLVSFYNNEISEKSEIFDDQFSVERPDGSNFTLKIRSTKLEDSAMYFCASSVQGRQETQYFGPGTRLLVL.

This clonotype was seen a handful of times. The chain is built from TRBV18 and TRBJ1-1, with D unresolved. The CDR3 covers 15 residues. Germline lookup yields CDR1 KGHSH and CDR2 LQKENI. Trimming took off 0 bases at V and 0 bases at J, with 8 bases between the two ends. CDR3 amino acids: CASSPPSPMNTEAFF. The CDR3 DNA sequence: TGTGCCAGCTCACCACCATCGCCAATGAACACTGAAGCTTTCTTT.